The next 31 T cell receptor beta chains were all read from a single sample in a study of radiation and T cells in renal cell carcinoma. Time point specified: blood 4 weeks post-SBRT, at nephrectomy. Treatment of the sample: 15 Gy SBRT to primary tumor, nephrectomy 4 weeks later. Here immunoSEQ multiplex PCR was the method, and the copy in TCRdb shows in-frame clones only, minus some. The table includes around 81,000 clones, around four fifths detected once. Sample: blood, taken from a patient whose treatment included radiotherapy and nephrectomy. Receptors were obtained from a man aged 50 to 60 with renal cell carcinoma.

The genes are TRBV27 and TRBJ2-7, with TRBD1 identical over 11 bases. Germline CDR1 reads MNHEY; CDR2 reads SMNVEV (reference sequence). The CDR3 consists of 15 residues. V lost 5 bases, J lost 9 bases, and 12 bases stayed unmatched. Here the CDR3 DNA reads TGTGCCAGCAGTGGAAACCGGGACAGGGGGACCGGGCAGTACTTC. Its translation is CASSGNRDRGTGQYF.

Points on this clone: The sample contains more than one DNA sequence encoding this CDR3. CDR3 in amino acids: CASSQDRGPGNTIYF. The CDR3 DNA is TGCGCCAGCAGCCAAGACAGGGGGCCTGGAAACACCATATATTTT. V and J are TRBV4-3 and TRBJ1-3, with 8 positions matching TRBD1. Trimming at V came to 0 bases and at J to 2 bases, leaving 0 bases not matched to a gene. Germline values: CDR1 LGHNA, CDR2 YSLEER. The CDR3 sequence is 15 residues long.

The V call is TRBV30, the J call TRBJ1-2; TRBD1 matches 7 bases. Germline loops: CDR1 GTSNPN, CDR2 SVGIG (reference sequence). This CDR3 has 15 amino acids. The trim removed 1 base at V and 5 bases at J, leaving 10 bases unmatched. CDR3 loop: CAWSGGPGQKYGYTF. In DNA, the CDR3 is TGTGCCTGGAGTGGGGGACCGGGACAGAAATATGGCTACACCTTC.

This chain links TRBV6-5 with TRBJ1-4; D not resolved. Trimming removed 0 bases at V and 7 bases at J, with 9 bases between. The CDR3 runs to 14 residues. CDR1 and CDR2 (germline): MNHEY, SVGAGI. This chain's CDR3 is CASSYSNRGEKLFF. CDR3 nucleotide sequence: TGTGCCAGCAGTTACTCGAACCGGGGTGAAAAACTGTTTTTT.

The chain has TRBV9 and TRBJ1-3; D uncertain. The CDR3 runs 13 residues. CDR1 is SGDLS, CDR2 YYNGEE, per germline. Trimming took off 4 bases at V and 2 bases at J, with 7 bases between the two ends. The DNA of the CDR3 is TGTGCCAGCAGCCGTTCGGCTGGAAACACCATATATTTT. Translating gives CASSRSAGNTIYF.

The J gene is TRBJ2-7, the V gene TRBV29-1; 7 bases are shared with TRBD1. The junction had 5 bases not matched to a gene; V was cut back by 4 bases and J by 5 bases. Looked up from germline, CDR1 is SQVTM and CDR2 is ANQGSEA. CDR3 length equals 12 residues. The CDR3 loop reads CSVGSTGNEQYF. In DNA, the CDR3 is TGCAGCGTTGGGTCGACAGGGAACGAGCAGTACTTC.

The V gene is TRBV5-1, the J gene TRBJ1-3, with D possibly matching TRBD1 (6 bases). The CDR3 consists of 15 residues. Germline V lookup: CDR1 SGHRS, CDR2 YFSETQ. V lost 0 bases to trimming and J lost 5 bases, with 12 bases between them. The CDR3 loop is CASSLVEDSRNTIYF. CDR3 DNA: TGCGCCAGCAGCTTGGTGGAGGACAGTCGAAACACCATATATTTT.

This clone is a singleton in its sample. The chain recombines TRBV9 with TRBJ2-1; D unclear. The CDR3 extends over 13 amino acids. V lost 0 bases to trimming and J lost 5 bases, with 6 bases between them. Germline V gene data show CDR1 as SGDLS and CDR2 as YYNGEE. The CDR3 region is CASSVALDNEQFF. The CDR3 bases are TGTGCCAGCAGCGTAGCGTTGGACAATGAGCAGTTCTTC.

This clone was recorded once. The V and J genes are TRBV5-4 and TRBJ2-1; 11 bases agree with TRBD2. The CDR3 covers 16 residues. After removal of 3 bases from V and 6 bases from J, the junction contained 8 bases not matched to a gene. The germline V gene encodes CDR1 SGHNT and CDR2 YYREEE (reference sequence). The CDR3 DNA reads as TGTGCCAGCAGCTCCTTTAGCGGGAGGGCTGTCAATGAGCAGTTCTTC. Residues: CASSSFSGRAVNEQFF.

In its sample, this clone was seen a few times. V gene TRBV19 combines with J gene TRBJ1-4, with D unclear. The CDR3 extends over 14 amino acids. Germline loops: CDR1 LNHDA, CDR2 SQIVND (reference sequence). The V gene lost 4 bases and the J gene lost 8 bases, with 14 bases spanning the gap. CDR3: CASSSRREIEKLFF. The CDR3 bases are TGTGCCAGTAGTAGCCGACGGGAGATCGAAAAACTGTTTTTT.

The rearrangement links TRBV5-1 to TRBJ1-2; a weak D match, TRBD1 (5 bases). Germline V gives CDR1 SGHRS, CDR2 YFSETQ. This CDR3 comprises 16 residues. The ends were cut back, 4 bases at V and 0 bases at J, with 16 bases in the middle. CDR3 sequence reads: CASSPRLAGTNYGYTF. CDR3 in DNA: TGCGCCAGCAGCCCTCGCCTGGCAGGGACTAACTATGGCTACACCTTC.

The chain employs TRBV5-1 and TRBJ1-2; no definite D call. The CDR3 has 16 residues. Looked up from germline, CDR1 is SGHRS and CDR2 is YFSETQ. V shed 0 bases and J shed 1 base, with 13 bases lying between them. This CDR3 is CASSLGTDWHNYGYTF. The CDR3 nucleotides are TGCGCCAGCAGCTTGGGGACCGACTGGCATAACTATGGCTACACCTTC.

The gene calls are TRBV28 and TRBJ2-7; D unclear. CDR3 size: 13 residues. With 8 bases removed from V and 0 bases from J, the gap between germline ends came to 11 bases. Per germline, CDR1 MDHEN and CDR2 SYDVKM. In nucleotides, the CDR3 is TGTGCCAGCGGCACCGAGAGCTCCTACGAGCAGTACTTC. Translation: CASGTESSYEQYF. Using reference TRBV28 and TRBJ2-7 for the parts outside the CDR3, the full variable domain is DVKVTQSSRYLVKRTGEKVFLECVQDMDHENMFWYRQDPGLGLRLIYFSYDVKMKEKGDIPEGYSVSREKKERFSLILESASTNQTSMYLCASGTESSYEQYFGPGTRLTVT.

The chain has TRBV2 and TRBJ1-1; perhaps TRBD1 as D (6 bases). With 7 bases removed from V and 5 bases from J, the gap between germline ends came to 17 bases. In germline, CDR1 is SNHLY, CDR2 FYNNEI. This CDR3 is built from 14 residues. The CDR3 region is CASKIEGGRTEAFF. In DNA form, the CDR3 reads TGTGCCAGCAAGATCGAGGGGGGCCGGACTGAAGCTTTCTTT.

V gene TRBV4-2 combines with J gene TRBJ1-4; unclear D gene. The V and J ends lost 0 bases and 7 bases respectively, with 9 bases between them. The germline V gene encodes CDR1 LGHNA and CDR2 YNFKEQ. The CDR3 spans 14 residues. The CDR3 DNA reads TGTGCCAGCAGCCAAGAGAGAAAAGGTGAAAAACTGTTTTTT. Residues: CASSQERKGEKLFF.

The CDR3 loop reads CASSEDPGNYGYTF. The CDR3 region has the DNA TGTGCCAGCAGTGAAGACCCAGGAAACTATGGCTACACCTTC. V is TRBV2 and J is TRBJ1-2; the D is unclear. Trimming stripped 1 base from V and 2 bases from J, with 8 bases between. The CDR3 covers 14 residues. Germline V gene data show CDR1 as SNHLY and CDR2 as FYNNEI.

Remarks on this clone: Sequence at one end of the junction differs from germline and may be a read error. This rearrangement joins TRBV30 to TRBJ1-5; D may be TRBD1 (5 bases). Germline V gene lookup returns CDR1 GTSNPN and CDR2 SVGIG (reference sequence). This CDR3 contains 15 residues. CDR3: CAWGGGDHSYQPQHF. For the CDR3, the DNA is TGTGCCTGGGGGGGAGGGGATCATAGCTATCAGCCCCAGCATTTT.

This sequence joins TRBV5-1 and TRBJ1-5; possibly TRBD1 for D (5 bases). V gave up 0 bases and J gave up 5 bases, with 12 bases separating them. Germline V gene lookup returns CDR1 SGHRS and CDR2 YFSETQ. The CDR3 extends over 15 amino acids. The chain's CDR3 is CASSLDPGLDQPQHF. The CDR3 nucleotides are TGCGCCAGCAGCTTGGATCCGGGGCTGGATCAGCCCCAGCATTTT.

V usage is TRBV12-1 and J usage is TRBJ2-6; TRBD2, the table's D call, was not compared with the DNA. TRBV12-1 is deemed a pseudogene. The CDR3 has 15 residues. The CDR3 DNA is TGTGCCAGCAGCTTTGTATGCTCTGGGGCCAACGTCCTGACTTTC. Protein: CASSFVCSGANVLTF.

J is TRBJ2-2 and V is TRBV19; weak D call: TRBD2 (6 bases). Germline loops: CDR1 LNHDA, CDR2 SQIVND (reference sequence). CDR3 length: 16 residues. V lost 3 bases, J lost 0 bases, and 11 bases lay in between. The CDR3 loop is CASSIGTGSNTGELFF. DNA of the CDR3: TGTGCCAGTAGTATCGGGACTGGATCGAACACCGGGGAGCTGTTTTTT.

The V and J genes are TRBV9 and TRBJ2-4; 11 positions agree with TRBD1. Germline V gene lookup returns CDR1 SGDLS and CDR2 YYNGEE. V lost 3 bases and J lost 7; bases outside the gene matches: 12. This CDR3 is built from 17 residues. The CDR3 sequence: CASSEAPGQGAGNIQYF. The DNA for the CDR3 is TGTGCCAGCAGCGAAGCCCCAGGACAGGGGGCAGGGAACATTCAGTACTTC. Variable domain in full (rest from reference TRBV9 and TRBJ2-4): DSGVTQTPKHLITATGQRVTLRCSPRSGDLSVYWYQQSLDQGLQFLIQYYNGEERAKGNILERFSAQQFPDLHSELNLSSLELGDSALYFCASSEAPGQGAGNIQYFGAGTRLSVL.

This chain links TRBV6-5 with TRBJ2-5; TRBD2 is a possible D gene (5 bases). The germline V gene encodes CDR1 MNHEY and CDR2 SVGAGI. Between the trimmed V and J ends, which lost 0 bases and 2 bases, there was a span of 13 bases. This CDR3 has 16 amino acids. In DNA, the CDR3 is TGTGCCAGCAGTTACTCTTCACCGGGGTTACAAGAGACCCAGTACTTC. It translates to CASSYSSPGLQETQYF.

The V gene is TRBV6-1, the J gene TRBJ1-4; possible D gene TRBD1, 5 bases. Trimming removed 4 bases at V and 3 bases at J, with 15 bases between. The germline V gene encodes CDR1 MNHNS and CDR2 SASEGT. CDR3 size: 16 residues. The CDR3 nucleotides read TGTGCCAGCAGTGGGGGGGGGTGGCAGTCTAATGAAAAACTGTTTTTT. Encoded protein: CASSGGGWQSNEKLFF.

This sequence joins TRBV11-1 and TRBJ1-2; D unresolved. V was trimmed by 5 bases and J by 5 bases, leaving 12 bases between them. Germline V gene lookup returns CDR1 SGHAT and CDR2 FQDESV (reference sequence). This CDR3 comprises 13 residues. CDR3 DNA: TGTGCCAGCAGCCCGCAGATGGGGTATGGCTACACCTTC. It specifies CASSPQMGYGYTF.

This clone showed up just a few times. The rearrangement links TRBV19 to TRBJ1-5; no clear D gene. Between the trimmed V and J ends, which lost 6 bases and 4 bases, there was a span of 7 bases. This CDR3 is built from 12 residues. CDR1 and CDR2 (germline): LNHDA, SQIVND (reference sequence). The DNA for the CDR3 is TGTGCCAGTAGGTCAGCGAATCAGCCCCAGCATTTT. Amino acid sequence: CASRSANQPQHF. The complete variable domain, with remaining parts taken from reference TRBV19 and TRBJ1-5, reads DGGITQSPKYLFRKEGQNVTLSCEQNLNHDAMYWYRQDPGQGLRLIYYSQIVNDFQKGDIAEGYSVSREKKESFPLTVTSAQKNPTAFYLCASRSANQPQHFGDGTRLSIL.

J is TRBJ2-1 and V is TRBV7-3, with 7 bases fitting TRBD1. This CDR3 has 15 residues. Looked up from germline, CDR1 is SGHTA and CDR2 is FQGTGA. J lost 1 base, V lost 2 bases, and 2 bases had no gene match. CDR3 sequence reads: CASSLQGVSYNEQFF. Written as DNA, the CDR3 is TGTGCCAGCAGCTTACAGGGGGTATCCTACAATGAGCAGTTCTTC.

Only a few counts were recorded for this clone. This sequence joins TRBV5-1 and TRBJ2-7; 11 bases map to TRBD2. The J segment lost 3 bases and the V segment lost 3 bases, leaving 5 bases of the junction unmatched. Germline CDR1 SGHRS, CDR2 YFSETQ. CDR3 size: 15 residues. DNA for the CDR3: TGCGCCAGCAGCTGGGAGGGACTAGCGGACTACGAGCAGTACTTC. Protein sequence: CASSWEGLADYEQYF.

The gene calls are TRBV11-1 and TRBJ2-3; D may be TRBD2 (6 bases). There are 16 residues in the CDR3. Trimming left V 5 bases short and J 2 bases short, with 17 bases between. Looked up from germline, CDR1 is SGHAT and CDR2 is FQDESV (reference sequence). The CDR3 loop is CASSKRGRTLTDTQYF. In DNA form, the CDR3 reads TGTGCCAGCAGCAAACGGGGGAGAACCCTCACAGATACGCAGTATTTT.

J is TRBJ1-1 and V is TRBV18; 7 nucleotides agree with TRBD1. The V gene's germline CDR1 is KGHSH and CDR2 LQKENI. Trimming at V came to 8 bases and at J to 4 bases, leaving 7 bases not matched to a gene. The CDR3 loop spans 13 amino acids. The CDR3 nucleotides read TGTGCCAGCCGACAGGGTGAGGGCACTGAAGCTTTCTTT. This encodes CASRQGEGTEAFF.

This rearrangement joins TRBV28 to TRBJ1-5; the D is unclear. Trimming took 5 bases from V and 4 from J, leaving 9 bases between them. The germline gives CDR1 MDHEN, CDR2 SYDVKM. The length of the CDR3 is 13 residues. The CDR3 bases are TGTGCCAGCAGTCCGGACCAGAATCAGCCCCAGCATTTT. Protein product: CASSPDQNQPQHF. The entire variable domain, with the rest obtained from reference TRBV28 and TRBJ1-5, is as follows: DVKVTQSSRYLVKRTGEKVFLECVQDMDHENMFWYRQDPGLGLRLIYFSYDVKMKEKGDIPEGYSVSREKKERFSLILESASTNQTSMYLCASSPDQNQPQHFGDGTRLSIL.

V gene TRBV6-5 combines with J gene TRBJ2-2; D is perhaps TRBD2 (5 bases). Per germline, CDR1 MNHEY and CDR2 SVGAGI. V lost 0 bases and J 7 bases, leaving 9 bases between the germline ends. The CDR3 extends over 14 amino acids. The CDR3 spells CASSYSEGVGELFF. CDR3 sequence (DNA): TGTGCCAGCAGTTACTCAGAGGGAGTCGGGGAGCTGTTTTTT.